The clone carrying this T cell receptor (beta chain) has a handful of counts. Its antigen is still unknown. The data belong to a study of PD-L1 blockade in urothelial cancer. On the study more broadly: Males with urothelial cancer arising in the bladder constituted about 90% of the roughly 30 patients.

The CDR3 totals 17 residues. V was clipped by 1 base and J by 2 bases; unmatched bases: 9. Germline-derived CDR1 and CDR2 are MNHEY and SMNVEV (reference sequence). Study-wide findings and caveats: Improved survival was predicted by pretreatment blood TCR clonality below the median.

Repertoires were generated with immunoSEQ multiplex PCR, while TCRdb's copy carries only in-frame clones and drops some. The top ten hold about 1.9% of the sample, which has about 39,000 clones, roughly 91% seen once. A total of 1 to 8 samples per patient were collected pretreatment and on-treatment. The chain employs TRBV27 and TRBJ1-2; 8 nucleotides align to TRBD1. Sequencing used PBMCs, obtained around atezolizumab (anti-PD-L1) treatment. This TCR derives from a man aged 55 to 70 with urothelial cancer. The CDR3, as DNA: TGTGCCAGCAGTTTATATCCGACAGGGGCGCTAAACTATGGCTACACCTTC. Residues: CASSLYPTGALNYGYTF.